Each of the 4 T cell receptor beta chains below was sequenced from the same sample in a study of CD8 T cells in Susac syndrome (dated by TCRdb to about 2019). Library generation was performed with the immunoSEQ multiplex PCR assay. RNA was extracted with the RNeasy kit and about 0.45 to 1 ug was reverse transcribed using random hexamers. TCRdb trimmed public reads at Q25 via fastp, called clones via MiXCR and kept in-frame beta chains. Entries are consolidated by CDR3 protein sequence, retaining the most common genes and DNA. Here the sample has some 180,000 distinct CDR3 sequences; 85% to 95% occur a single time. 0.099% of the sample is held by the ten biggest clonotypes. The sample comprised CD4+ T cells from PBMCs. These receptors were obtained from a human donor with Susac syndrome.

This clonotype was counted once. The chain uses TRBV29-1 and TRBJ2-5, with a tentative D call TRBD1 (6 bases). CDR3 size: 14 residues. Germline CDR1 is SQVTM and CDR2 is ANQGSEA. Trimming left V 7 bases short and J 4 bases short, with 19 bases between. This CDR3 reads CSAGDTTTLETQYF. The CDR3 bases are TGCAGCGCCGGGGACACGACCACATTAGAGACCCAGTACTTC.

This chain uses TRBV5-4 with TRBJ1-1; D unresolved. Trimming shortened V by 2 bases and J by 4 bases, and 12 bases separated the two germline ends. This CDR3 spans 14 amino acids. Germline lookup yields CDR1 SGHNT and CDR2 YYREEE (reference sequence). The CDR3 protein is CASSLGGWATEAFF. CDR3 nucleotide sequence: TGTGCCAGCAGCTTAGGAGGGTGGGCCACTGAAGCTTTCTTT.

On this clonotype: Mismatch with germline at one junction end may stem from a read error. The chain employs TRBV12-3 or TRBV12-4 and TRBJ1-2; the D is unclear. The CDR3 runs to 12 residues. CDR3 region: CASSSPAITQFF. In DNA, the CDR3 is TGTGCCAGCAGTTCCCCGGCCATAACACAGTTTTTC.

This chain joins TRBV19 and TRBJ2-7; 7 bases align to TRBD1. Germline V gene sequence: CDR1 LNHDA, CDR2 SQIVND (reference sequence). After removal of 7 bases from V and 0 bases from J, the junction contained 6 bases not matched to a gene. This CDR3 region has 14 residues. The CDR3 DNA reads TGTGCCAGTACCCAGACAGGGCGCTCCTACGAGCAGTACTTC. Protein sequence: CASTQTGRSYEQYF.